A single sample gave rise to the 16 T cell receptor beta chains below, sequenced in a study of T cell responses to AZD1222 COVID-19 vaccine. Only in-frame clones appear in the TCRdb table, and some are missing; sequencing was by immunoSEQ multiplex PCR. The repertoire holds more than 95,000 clones, with approximately 90% as singletons. Sequenced here: peripheral blood, sampled on day 0 of AZD1222 vaccination. The receptor set was obtained from an adult in good health.

V is TRBV7-3 and J is TRBJ2-1; 10 positions match TRBD2. Germline V gene sequence: CDR1 SGHTA, CDR2 FQGTGA. The CDR3 length is 16 residues. With 1 base clipped from V and 3 bases from J, the junction kept 3 bases outside the gene matches. The CDR3 loop reads CASSLIAGGSYNEQFF. DNA for the CDR3: TGTGCCAGCAGCTTAATAGCGGGAGGAAGCTACAATGAGCAGTTCTTC.

This sequence joins TRBV27 and TRBJ2-1; possible D gene TRBD2, 5 bases. The CDR3 covers 17 residues. Deletions cut 8 bases from V and 9 bases from J, with 29 bases between. CDR1 is MNHEY and CDR2 is SMNVEV in the germline V gene (reference sequence). The CDR3 coding sequence is TGTGCCAGCGGAAATTCTGGGGAGAGGGTGGGAAGAAGTGAGCAGTTCTTC. It codes for CASGNSGERVGRSEQFF.

In this sample, this clone turned up once. The genes are TRBV5-1 and TRBJ1-5; possibly TRBD1 for D (6 bases). Trimming cost V 4 bases and J 5 bases, with 16 bases left between them. The CDR3 sequence is 15 residues long. CDR1 is SGHRS, CDR2 YFSETQ, per germline. The CDR3 DNA reads TGCGCCAGCAGCCCGCTGGGGGGCCGGGATCAGCCCCAGCATTTT. Translated, it gives CASSPLGGRDQPQHF. The full variable domain, in which reference TRBV5-1 and TRBJ1-5 provide the parts outside the CDR3, is KAGVTQTPRYLIKTRGQQVTLSCSPISGHRSVSWYQQTPGQGLQFLFEYFSETQRNKGNFPGRFSGRQFSNSRSEMNVSTLELGDSALYLCASSPLGGRDQPQHFGDGTRLSIL.

This chain joins TRBV28 and TRBJ1-1; D gene unclear. V lost 5 bases to trimming and J lost 5 bases, with 9 bases between them. The CDR3 sequence is 12 residues long. Germline V gives CDR1 MDHEN, CDR2 SYDVKM. The CDR3 here is CASSVYGTEAFF. CDR3 bases: TGTGCCAGCAGTGTGTATGGGACTGAAGCTTTCTTT.

In this sample, this clone turned up a few times. The chain recombines TRBV5-5 with TRBJ2-7, with 11 bases fitting TRBD2. The germline V gene encodes CDR1 SGHKS and CDR2 YYEKEE (reference sequence). V lost 2 bases and J lost 3; bases outside the gene matches: 7. This CDR3 has 16 amino acids. CDR3 amino acids: CASSFDLAGGYYEQYF. The CDR3 bases are TGTGCCAGCAGCTTTGATCTAGCGGGAGGATACTACGAGCAGTACTTC.

The chain has TRBV30 and TRBJ1-2, with TRBD1 identical over 9 bases. Germline-derived CDR1 and CDR2 are GTSNPN and SVGIG (reference sequence). There are 15 residues in the CDR3. V trimming: 4 bases; J trimming: 6 bases; junction bases outside the gene matches: 12. In DNA form, the CDR3 reads TGTGCCTGGATAGTGCGGACAGGGGTATCGAATGGCTACACCTTC. Its translation is CAWIVRTGVSNGYTF.

The chain employs TRBV18 and TRBJ2-3; 9 bases map to TRBD1. Germline V gene data show CDR1 as KGHSH and CDR2 as LQKENI. The CDR3 spans 18 residues. V lost 3 bases to trimming and J lost 1 base; unmatched junction nucleotides: 11. CDR3 nucleotides: TGTGCCAGCTCACCGATTTTGGCACAGGGGGCCGGCACAGATACGCAGTATTTT. Protein: CASSPILAQGAGTDTQYF.

This chain uses TRBV7-6 with TRBJ2-2; D unclear. CDR1 is SGHVS, CDR2 FNYEAQ, per germline. Between the trimmed V and J ends, which lost 3 bases and 6 bases, there was a span of 8 bases. This CDR3 is 13 amino acids long. In DNA form, the CDR3 reads TGTGCCAGCAGCTTCCAAGGCCCCGGGGAGCTGTTTTTT. The encoded protein is CASSFQGPGELFF.

This clone has only a few counts. The chain is built from TRBV5-8 and TRBJ2-2; TRBD1 matches 7 bases. CDR1 is SGHTS and CDR2 is YDEGEE in the germline V gene. The junction had 6 bases not matched to a gene; V was cut back by 4 bases and J by 3 bases. The CDR3 runs 15 residues. The CDR3 region is CASSPRDRYTGELFF. The CDR3 DNA sequence: TGTGCCAGCAGCCCTCGGGACAGATACACCGGGGAGCTGTTTTTT.

V and J are TRBV2 and TRBJ2-7; unclear D gene. V was cut by 4 bases and J by 2 bases, with 12 bases left in between. From germline, CDR1 is SNHLY and CDR2 FYNNEI. The CDR3 covers 14 residues. DNA of the CDR3: TGTGCCAGCAGTGGGCCCGGCCTAGCCTACGAGCAGTACTTC. Translated, it gives CASSGPGLAYEQYF.

The chain combines TRBV18 with TRBJ1-5; D unclear. Germline values: CDR1 KGHSH, CDR2 LQKENI. CDR3 length: 16 residues. Trimming cost V 5 bases and J 2 bases, with 16 bases left between them. CDR3: CASSWSAGFGNQPQHF. Written as DNA, the CDR3 is TGTGCCAGCTCATGGAGCGCCGGGTTCGGCAATCAGCCCCAGCATTTT.

The chain couples TRBV12-5 to TRBJ2-3; D unresolved. The CDR3 sequence is 13 residues long. Germline V gene lookup returns CDR1 LGHNT and CDR2 FRNRAP. V dropped 7 bases and J dropped 1 base, with 9 bases sitting between them. CDR3 bases: TGTGCTAGTGCCCGCTCGGGCACAGATACGCAGTATTTT. This sequence encodes CASARSGTDTQYF.

This clone has only a few counts. This sequence joins TRBV7-9 and TRBJ2-7; TRBD1 is a possible D gene (6 bases). Per the germline V gene, CDR1 is SEHNR and CDR2 is FQNEAQ (reference sequence). V was trimmed by 8 bases and J by 2 bases, leaving 10 bases between them. CDR3 length: 12 residues. The chain's CDR3 is CASGDTTYEQYF. The CDR3 coding sequence is TGTGCCAGCGGGGACACCACCTACGAGCAGTACTTC.

This chain links TRBV14 with TRBJ1-1; D unclear. The CDR3 is made up of 14 amino acids. Germline V gene sequence: CDR1 SGHDN, CDR2 FVKESK. Trimming stripped 1 base from V and 3 bases from J, with 9 bases between. The CDR3 DNA reads TGTGCCAGCAGCCAAGTCGGATGGGACACTGAAGCTTTCTTT. It is translated as CASSQVGWDTEAFF.

A single count supports this clone. The rearrangement uses TRBV7-8 and TRBJ2-1; D unclear. The CDR3 sequence is 16 residues long. Trimming shortened V by 1 base and J by 0 bases, and 10 bases separated the two germline ends. Germline CDR1 SGHVS, CDR2 FQNEAQ. The CDR3 DNA is TGTGCCAGCAGCTTAGTAGTGGGCAGCTCCTACAATGAGCAGTTCTTC. Amino acid sequence: CASSLVVGSSYNEQFF.

The genes are TRBV30 and TRBJ1-5; D is possibly TRBD1 (6 bases). The V end was cut by 1 base, the J end by 8 bases, with 12 bases between. The CDR3 length is 13 residues. Germline V gene lookup returns CDR1 GTSNPN and CDR2 SVGIG (reference sequence). This CDR3 is CAWSGLGGEPQHF. CDR3 nucleotide sequence: TGTGCCTGGAGTGGACTAGGGGGGGAGCCCCAGCATTTT.